Sequencing of this TCR beta chain was carried out in a study of CD4+ T cells in melanoma. Measured with immunoSEQ multiplex PCR; TCRdb has only the in-frame clones, and not every one. The table records more than 90,000 clones, about 90% of them present only once. This CDR3 contains 12 residues. Germline V CDR1 and CDR2: MNHNY, SVGAGI (reference sequence). Between the trimmed V and J ends, which lost 2 bases and 4 bases, there was a span of 5 bases. The study, taken as a whole, reports: A reported correlation linked neoantigen-specific CD4+ T cells to CD8+, macrophage and B cell function.

On this clone: Its specificity is not known.

V and J are TRBV6-6 and TRBJ1-2; tentative D call: TRBD1 (5 bases). The sequence derives from a human donor with melanoma. The sequenced sample was peripheral blood. CDR3 amino acids: CASSYGGYGYTF. DNA for the CDR3: TGTGCCAGCAGTTACGGGGGCTATGGCTACACCTTC.